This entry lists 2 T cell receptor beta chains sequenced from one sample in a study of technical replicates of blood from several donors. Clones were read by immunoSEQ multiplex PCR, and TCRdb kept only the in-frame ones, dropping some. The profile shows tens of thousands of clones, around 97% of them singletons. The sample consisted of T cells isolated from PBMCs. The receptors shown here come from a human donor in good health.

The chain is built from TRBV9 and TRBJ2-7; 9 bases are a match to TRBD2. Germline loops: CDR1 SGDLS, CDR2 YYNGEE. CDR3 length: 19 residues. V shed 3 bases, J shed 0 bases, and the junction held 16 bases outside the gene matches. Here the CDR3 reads CASSAETGLAGKSSYEQYF. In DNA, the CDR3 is TGTGCCAGCAGCGCCGAGACGGGACTAGCAGGGAAATCCTCCTACGAGCAGTACTTC.

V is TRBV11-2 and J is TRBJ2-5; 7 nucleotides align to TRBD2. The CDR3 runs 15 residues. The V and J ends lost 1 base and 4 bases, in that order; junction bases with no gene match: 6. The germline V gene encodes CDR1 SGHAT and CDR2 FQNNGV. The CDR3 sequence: CASSLVGTIGETQYF. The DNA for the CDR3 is TGTGCCAGCAGCTTAGTCGGGACTATTGGAGAGACCCAGTACTTC.